Following are 13 T cell receptor beta chains from one sample sequenced in a study of T cell clusters in autoimmune cytopenias. TRB rearrangements were amplified by touch-down multiplex PCR with mixed TRB-A/B primers. One entry per CDR3 protein, without DNA, is what TCRdb gives after re-calling the multiplex PCR reads. The data show approximately 16,000 distinct CDR3 sequences, and the top ten clones hold roughly 2.2%. TRB was amplified from around 250 ng of peripheral blood genomic DNA per sample. Material for sequencing was peripheral blood. The receptors originated from a human donor with an autoimmune cytopenia or autoimmune hepatitis (not recorded which).

CDR3 sequence reads: CASSWEHEQYF. The J gene is TRBJ2-7, the V gene TRBV30; TCRdb's D call, TRBD2, is unchecked because there is no DNA. Looked up from germline, CDR1 is GTSNPN and CDR2 is SVGIG (reference sequence). This CDR3 contains 11 residues.

This chain links TRBV19 with TRBJ1-2; with no DNA, the TCRdb D assignment of TRBD1 cannot be verified. The germline gives CDR1 LNHDA, CDR2 SQIVND (reference sequence). This CDR3 region has 15 residues. The CDR3 here is CASSPPGQGARGYTF.

In terms of frequency, this clonotype is medium-sized. The CDR3 loop is CASTPGSQRGSPLHF. The rearrangement links TRBV19 to TRBJ1-6; lacking DNA, the TRBD1 call made by TCRdb goes unchecked. This CDR3 is 15 amino acids long. Germline CDR1 is LNHDA and CDR2 is SQIVND (reference sequence).

The chain uses TRBV18 and TRBJ2-2. The CDR3 loop spans 15 amino acids. Germline V gene sequence: CDR1 KGHSH, CDR2 LQKENI. CDR3 loop: CASSPKTANTGELFF. Using reference TRBV18 and TRBJ2-2 for the parts outside the CDR3, the full variable domain is NAGVMQNPRHLVRRRGQEARLRCSPMKGHSHVYWYRQLPEEGLKFMVYLQKENIIDESGMPKERFSAEFPKEGPSILRIQQVVRGDSAAYFCASSPKTANTGELFFGEGSRLTVL.

The chain recombines TRBV24-1 with TRBJ1-6; TCRdb selects TRBD1, and the lack of DNA leaves this call unchecked. The germline V gene has CDR1 KGHDR and CDR2 SFDVKD. This CDR3 is 16 amino acids long. The CDR3 loop is CATSGAPTGWNSPLHF.

V gene TRBV6-1 combines with J gene TRBJ2-1; TCRdb calls TRBD2, which cannot be checked without DNA. CDR3 length: 14 residues. Germline V gives CDR1 MNHNS, CDR2 SASEGT. This CDR3 is CASRTSGSIDEQFF.

CDR3 sequence: CASSFVSGLNYEQYF. The chain joins TRBV12-3 or TRBV12-4 to TRBJ2-7. The CDR3 extends over 15 amino acids.

V usage is TRBV6-1 and J usage is TRBJ1-4; lacking DNA, the TRBD1 call made by TCRdb goes unchecked. CDR1 and CDR2 from the germline V gene are MNHNS and SASEGT. This CDR3 contains 17 residues. The chain's CDR3 is CASSPRDRGLTNEKLFF.

The chain uses TRBV5-4 and TRBJ1-2. The CDR3 is 14 amino acids. Germline V gene sequence: CDR1 SGHNT, CDR2 YYREEE (reference sequence). The CDR3 is CASSSAGIKTGYTF.

The chain carries TRBV6-1 and TRBJ2-2; TCRdb selects TRBD1, and the lack of DNA leaves this call unchecked. The CDR3 sequence is 17 residues long. Per germline, CDR1 MNHNS and CDR2 SASEGT. CDR3 loop: CASSEAGTYANTGELFF.

This chain uses TRBV5-6 with TRBJ2-1. The CDR3 sequence is 12 residues long. The germline V gene encodes CDR1 SGHDT and CDR2 YYEEEE. CDR3 loop: CASSSPSNEQFF.

The rearrangement uses TRBV6-2 or TRBV6-3 and TRBJ2-5; TCRdb selects TRBD1, and the lack of DNA leaves this call unchecked. This CDR3 is 13 amino acids long. In germline, CDR1 is MNHEY, CDR2 SVGEGT. The CDR3 sequence: CASSYGDKLEQYF.

The chain recombines TRBV12-3 or TRBV12-4 with TRBJ1-1. This CDR3 has 12 residues. The CDR3 sequence is CASSLEETEAFF.